This TCR beta chain was found in a study of Graves' ophthalmopathy and Graves' hyperthyroidism. The study, taken as a whole, reports: An approximately 83% specificity and roughly 90% sensitivity were achieved by a 13-signature model that separated ophthalmopathy from stable hyperthyroidism.

This clonotype was counted between two and nine times. The antigen is not known. Amplifying from RNA transcripts, the study obtained TCR beta CDR3 regions. First-round RT-PCR relied on HTBI primers, and a second-round multiplex PCR came next. TCRdb reprocessed the multiplex PCR reads with MiXCR, giving one entry per CDR3 protein. The table includes approximately 460,000 distinct CDR3 sequences, roughly 14% detected once. This clonotype originated in a woman younger than 45 with Graves' ophthalmopathy. Specimen: blood.

CDR3: CASSLGQGLFYEQYF. Written as DNA, the CDR3 is TGTGCCAGCAGCTTAGGACAGGGCCTTTTTTACGAGCAGTACTTC. The chain links TRBV11-2 to TRBJ2-7; 7 bases agree with TRBD1. The ends lost 1 base at V and 4 bases at J; junction bases unmatched: 7. From germline, CDR1 is SGHAT and CDR2 FQNNGV. This CDR3 is built from 15 residues.